The count of the clone carrying this T cell receptor beta chain is one. PCR employed 60 Vbeta and 13 Jbeta primers. Authors' methods: Tens of millions of unique TCR beta chains, roughly 11 million shared, were counted in a later analysis. Repertoires were generated with immunoSEQ multiplex PCR, while TCRdb's copy carries only in-frame clones and drops some. V, J and clone size derive from that table, while D and trimming were established from the DNA sequence. This table holds 85,000 to 100,000 clones, less than 70% found once. The source of the sample is a study of cytomegalovirus exposure and HLA in healthy donors. The germline V and J ends were trimmed by 0 bases and 5 bases, with 10 bases remaining between them. The CDR3 has 14 residues. The V gene's germline CDR1 is SGHTA and CDR2 FQGNSA.

The TCR originated in a human donor in good health. The genes are TRBV7-2 and TRBJ1-1; tentative D call: TRBD1 (5 bases). Sequencing was done on a sample of PBMCs. CDR3 loop: CASSLAEGWTEAFF. The CDR3 bases are TGTGCCAGCAGCTTAGCGGAGGGGTGGACTGAAGCTTTCTTT.